The TCR beta chain under discussion was sequenced for a study of Tregs in tolerant kidney transplant recipients. Study-wide results and caveats: The small number of patients limits these findings pending further validation.

The CDR3 loop spans 13 amino acids. V was trimmed by 6 bases and J by 5 bases, leaving 13 bases between them. CDR1 is SQVTM, CDR2 ANQGSEA, per germline. Unstimulated regulatory T cells (CD4+CD25+CD127-), CD4+CD25- non-regulatory cells, CD4 and CD8 cells were FACS-sorted from thawed PBMCs. Details on this clone: Its matching antigen is unknown.

Some clones are missing from TCRdb's copy, which holds only in-frame ones; the method was immunoSEQ multiplex PCR. The table lists roughly 45,000 clones, about 89% of them singletons. Sequencing used Tregs from blood. The chain uses TRBV29-1 and TRBJ1-4, with D possibly matching TRBD1 (5 bases). The source is a human donor in good health. CDR3 DNA: TGCAGCGTGGGGGACGGGGCGAATGAAAAACTGTTTTTT. It specifies CSVGDGANEKLFF.